The source of this TCR beta chain is a study of post-analysis software for immune sequencing data. In the study overall: Secondary progressive, relapsing-remitting and progressive-relapsing multiple sclerosis were among the included disease courses.

Overall study findings and caveats: Normalized Chao1 diversity was significantly lower in multiple sclerosis patients than in controls. Samples from a shared batch, those prepared together, strongly co-clustered by F measure.

Included in the TCR beta cDNA libraries were unique molecular identifiers. The source material, about 0.9 to 11 million T cells, gave rise to 400,000 to 600,000 cDNA molecules. MiXCR, applied by TCRdb to the PCR reads, yields one record per CDR3 protein. The data show roughly 410,000 distinct CDR3 sequences, with less than 40% seen just once and around an eighth held by the top ten. This clonotype was seen a few times. Antigen unknown. Sequenced input: blood. The receptor comes from a girl aged 5-17 years with multiple sclerosis.

CDR3 coding DNA: TGTGCCAGCAGTCCCTCGGTGATAGCCTGGACCTATGGCTACACCTTC. This codes for CASSPSVIAWTYGYTF. V gene TRBV27 combines with J gene TRBJ1-2; no clear D. Looked up from germline, CDR1 is MNHEY and CDR2 is SMNVEV (reference sequence). The CDR3 has 16 residues. Between the trimmed V and J ends, which lost 5 bases and 4 bases, there was a span of 20 bases.